This entry lists 28 T cell receptor beta chains sequenced from one sample in a study of OX40 agonist ivuxolimab in advanced cancers. Library preparation used the immunoSEQ multiplex PCR assay. TCRdb retrieved this table from immuneACCESS and kept in-frame rearrangements only. Not all clones are present; in checked studies, unresolved V genes account for under half, and no reason is known for the remainder. This sample has 30,000 to 35,000 clones in its table, and more than 65% of those were observed once. Jointly, the top ten make up roughly 15% of the sample. Here the sequenced sample was CD4+ or CD8+ T cells sorted from blood, taken in a trial of the OX40 agonist ivuxolimab. These receptors originate from an adult with an advanced solid tumor such as melanoma, head and neck, liver or kidney cancer.

This clone turned up a few times. In DNA form, the CDR3 reads TGTGCCTGGCGCAGACAGGGGCAGGGATACGAGCAGTACTTC. Amino acids: CAWRRQGQGYEQYF. The chain joins TRBV30 to TRBJ2-7; TRBD1 agrees at 8 bases. Germline V gives CDR1 GTSNPN, CDR2 SVGIG (reference sequence). This CDR3 spans 14 amino acids. Trimming took 5 bases from V and 4 from J; bases not matched to a gene: 10.

The chain is built from TRBV2 and TRBJ1-3; the match to TRBD1 covers 7 bases. Germline V gene lookup returns CDR1 SNHLY and CDR2 FYNNEI. The ends lost 6 bases at V and 1 base at J; junction bases unmatched: 3. The CDR3 is 14 amino acids. In DNA, the CDR3 is TGTGCCAGCAGCCGACAGGGATCTGGAAACACCATATATTTT. This sequence encodes CASSRQGSGNTIYF.

V usage is TRBV10-3 and J usage is TRBJ2-1; D may be TRBD2 (5 bases). CDR1 and CDR2 (germline): ENHRY, SYGVKD. CDR3 length equals 13 residues. V lost 10 bases to trimming and J lost 8 bases, with 18 bases between them. CDR3 nucleotide sequence: TGTGCCACCTCTGGTGGTAGCGTGTATGAGCAGTTCTTC. It yields the protein CATSGGSVYEQFF.

This clone was recorded a few times. This chain uses TRBV11-1 with TRBJ1-5; the D is unclear. V dropped 7 bases and J dropped 6 bases, with 13 bases sitting between them. The V gene's germline CDR1 is SGHAT and CDR2 FQDESV (reference sequence). The CDR3 consists of 13 residues. The CDR3 sequence: CASNPEGGQPQHF. CDR3 sequence (DNA): TGTGCCAGCAACCCGGAGGGTGGTCAGCCCCAGCATTTT.

The chain couples TRBV4-1 to TRBJ1-6; the D is unclear. The CDR3 is made up of 17 amino acids. The germline V gene has CDR1 MGHRA and CDR2 YSYEKL. Trimming cost V 0 bases and J 0 bases, with 9 bases left between them. As DNA, the CDR3 is TGCGCCAGCAGCCAAGATGAGGACCTCTCCTATAATTCACCCCTCCACTTT. Amino acids: CASSQDEDLSYNSPLHF.

The V gene is TRBV5-4, the J gene TRBJ1-2; TRBD1 might be the D (6 bases). Germline V gives CDR1 SGHNT, CDR2 YYREEE (reference sequence). Trimming stripped 4 bases from V and 3 bases from J, with 16 bases between. The CDR3 extends over 15 amino acids. The CDR3 here is CASSRGGTADYGYTF. The CDR3 coding sequence is TGTGCCAGCAGCCGGGGGGGCACTGCCGACTATGGCTACACCTTC.

This clone showed up just a few times. The gene calls are TRBV28 and TRBJ2-2, with D possibly matching TRBD1 (5 bases). This CDR3 region has 12 residues. Germline CDR1 and CDR2: MDHEN and SYDVKM. The ends were cut back, 8 bases at V and 4 bases at J, with 8 bases in the middle. CDR3 region: CASGALTGELFF. The CDR3 nucleotides are TGTGCCAGCGGGGCACTCACCGGGGAGCTGTTTTTT.

This clone was seen once. The V gene is TRBV30, the J gene TRBJ2-2; D gene ambiguous. The germline CDR1 and CDR2 sequences are GTSNPN and SVGIG (reference sequence). The ends were cut back, 4 bases at V and 4 bases at J, with 10 bases in the middle. The CDR3 runs 13 residues. CDR3 bases: TGTGCCTGGAAGAGAGCCCGCACCGGGGAGCTGTTTTTT. Amino acids: CAWKRARTGELFF.

V is TRBV7-6 and J is TRBJ2-5; 8 bases align to TRBD2. With 5 bases clipped from V and 3 bases from J, the junction kept 11 bases outside the gene matches. The CDR3 loop spans 16 amino acids. CDR1 is SGHVS, CDR2 FNYEAQ, per germline. The CDR3 here is CASSPGGAGGKETQYF. CDR3 in DNA: TGTGCCAGCAGCCCCGGGGGGGCGGGGGGAAAAGAGACCCAGTACTTC.

The chain links TRBV28 to TRBJ2-1, with D uncertain. CDR1 and CDR2 from the germline V gene are MDHEN and SYDVKM. The V gene lost 8 bases and the J gene lost 6 bases, with 14 bases spanning the gap. The CDR3 spans 13 residues. CDR3 in amino acids: CASRASTPNEQFF. The DNA of the CDR3 is TGTGCCAGCCGGGCTTCCACGCCCAATGAGCAGTTCTTC.

The rearrangement joins TRBV7-9 to TRBJ2-3, with 13 bases lining up with TRBD2. V dropped 6 bases and J dropped 4; count of bases not matched to a gene: 4. The CDR3 is 15 residues long. CDR1 is SEHNR and CDR2 is FQNEAQ in the germline V gene (reference sequence). The CDR3 region has the DNA TGTGCCAGCAGATTAACTAGCGGGGGGGCAGATACGCAGTATTTT. Its translation: CASRLTSGGADTQYF.

The genes are TRBV19 and TRBJ1-5; D remains unclear. Trimming took 8 bases from V and 6 from J, leaving 14 bases between them. The germline V gene has CDR1 LNHDA and CDR2 SQIVND (reference sequence). The length of the CDR3 is 13 residues. The CDR3 coding sequence is TGTGCCAGTCGCCCAAAGGGTTTTCAGCCCCAGCATTTT. This codes for CASRPKGFQPQHF. Supplemented by reference TRBV19 and TRBJ1-5, the full variable domain reads DGGITQSPKYLFRKEGQNVTLSCEQNLNHDAMYWYRQDPGQGLRLIYYSQIVNDFQKGDIAEGYSVSREKKESFPLTVTSAQKNPTAFYLCASRPKGFQPQHFGDGTRLSIL.

The rearrangement links TRBV27 to TRBJ2-1; no firm D call. The V and J ends lost 4 bases and 9 bases respectively, with 10 bases between them. This CDR3 comprises 12 residues. The germline V gene has CDR1 MNHEY and CDR2 SMNVEV (reference sequence). The CDR3 bases are TGTGCCAGCAGTTCCTTGGGCGCTGAGCAGTTCTTC. It is translated as CASSSLGAEQFF.

The chain has TRBV10-3 and TRBJ1-2, with a tentative D call TRBD1 (6 bases). Germline CDR1 and CDR2: ENHRY and SYGVKD. The V and J ends lost 6 bases and 2 bases respectively, with 13 bases between them. The CDR3 loop spans 14 amino acids. CDR3 loop: CAISPLGANYGYTF. In DNA, the CDR3 is TGTGCCATCAGCCCCTTGGGGGCGAACTATGGCTACACCTTC.

The CDR3 loop is CASSLVVFPGGAETQYF. The CDR3 bases are TGTGCCAGCAGCCTGGTCGTTTTCCCGGGGGGGGCAGAGACCCAGTACTTC. The chain couples TRBV5-4 to TRBJ2-5, with TRBD2 matching over 8 bases. The V and J ends lost 4 bases and 4 bases, in that order; junction bases with no gene match: 15. CDR3 length: 17 residues. CDR1 and CDR2 from the germline V gene are SGHNT and YYREEE (reference sequence).

This chain connects TRBV6-6 to TRBJ1-2; the D is unclear. This CDR3 is 13 amino acids long. CDR1 and CDR2 (germline): MNHNY, SVGAGI (reference sequence). V was clipped by 0 bases and J by 8 bases, with 10 bases between them. CDR3 coding DNA: TGTGCCAGCAGTTACTCAGGGAGTATCGGCTACACCTTC. It specifies CASSYSGSIGYTF.

The CDR3 DNA reads TGTGCTAGTGGTTTGGGGGGCGGCAGTAGCCGAGGGTATTTT. Translated, it gives CASGLGGGSSRGYF. V gene TRBV12-5 combines with J gene TRBJ2-3, with D possibly being TRBD1 (5 bases). In germline, CDR1 is LGHNT, CDR2 FRNRAP. V shed 1 base and J shed 14 bases, with 19 bases lying between them. CDR3 length: 14 residues.

The J gene is TRBJ2-2, the V gene TRBV11-3; possible D gene TRBD2, 5 bases. V lost 1 base, J lost 6 bases, and 6 bases lay in between. In germline, CDR1 is SGHNT, CDR2 YENEEA. This CDR3 has 13 amino acids. CDR3 sequence: CASSLVGAGELFF. The CDR3 DNA reads as TGTGCCAGCAGCTTAGTCGGGGCCGGGGAGCTGTTTTTT.

The chain couples TRBV6-5 to TRBJ1-2; no firm D call. V lost 6 bases to trimming and J lost 0 bases, with 8 bases between them. Germline V gives CDR1 MNHEY, CDR2 SVGAGI. The CDR3 runs to 13 residues. Here the CDR3 reads CASSTPANYGYTF. DNA of the CDR3: TGTGCCAGCAGCACACCTGCTAACTATGGCTACACCTTC.

The chain combines TRBV7-8 with TRBJ2-7; tentatively, D is TRBD1 (6 bases). Trimming pared 3 bases from V and 6 bases from J, leaving 15 bases between. Germline CDR1 SGHVS, CDR2 FQNEAQ. This CDR3 region has 14 residues. CDR3 nucleotides: TGTGCCAGCAGCTTTGAACAGGGTCCCTTCGAGCAGTACTTC. This gives the protein CASSFEQGPFEQYF.

The gene calls are TRBV7-9 and TRBJ2-3; possibly TRBD1 or TRBD2 for D (5 bases each). The CDR3 totals 14 residues. The germline gives CDR1 SEHNR, CDR2 FQNEAQ (reference sequence). The V end was cut by 6 bases, the J end by 4 bases, with 14 bases between. In nucleotides, the CDR3 is TGTGCCAGCAGTCTCCGGGGCCCGCCAGATACGCAGTATTTT. It encodes CASSLRGPPDTQYF.

V gene TRBV19 combines with J gene TRBJ2-2; no clear D. The ends were cut back, 6 bases at V and 4 bases at J, with 15 bases in the middle. The CDR3 has 15 residues. Germline loops: CDR1 LNHDA, CDR2 SQIVND (reference sequence). The CDR3 region is CASRSGTPSTGELFF. CDR3 in DNA: TGTGCCAGTAGGTCCGGTACACCCTCCACCGGGGAGCTGTTTTTT.

This chain joins TRBV6-5 and TRBJ2-7, with D perhaps given as TRBD1 or TRBD2 (7 bases each). V shed 7 bases and J shed 6 bases, with 13 bases lying between them. The CDR3 runs to 12 residues. Germline V gene lookup returns CDR1 MNHEY and CDR2 SVGAGI. The CDR3 sequence is CASTQGGREQYF. The CDR3 coding sequence is TGTGCCAGCACTCAGGGGGGGCGCGAGCAGTACTTC.

The chain carries TRBV7-2 and TRBJ2-5; 11 nucleotides line up with TRBD2. The CDR3 has 16 residues. V gave up 4 bases and J gave up 6 bases; unmatched junction bases: 10. Looked up from germline, CDR1 is SGHTA and CDR2 is FQGNSA. The CDR3 nucleotides read TGTGCCAGCAGCTCGGCGGTAGCGGGGGGGCCGAAGACCCAGTACTTC. This gives the protein CASSSAVAGGPKTQYF.

The J gene is TRBJ2-5, the V gene TRBV7-2, with no clear D. Trimming took off 1 base at V and 2 bases at J, with 5 bases between the two ends. The germline gives CDR1 SGHTA, CDR2 FQGNSA. CDR3 length equals 13 residues. The CDR3 nucleotides are TGTGCCAGCAGCTTAGGCGAGCAAGAGACCCAGTACTTC. Its translation is CASSLGEQETQYF.

J is TRBJ1-1 and V is TRBV2, with 12 bases that match TRBD1. The CDR3 covers 13 residues. The germline CDR1 and CDR2 sequences are SNHLY and FYNNEI. The junction had 8 bases not matched to a gene; V was cut back by 11 bases and J by 7 bases. This CDR3 reads CAGKGQGADEAFF. The CDR3 DNA sequence: TGTGCCGGAAAGGGACAGGGGGCGGATGAAGCTTTCTTT.

The chain combines TRBV28 with TRBJ2-1, with D tentatively TRBD2 (5 bases). V lost 8 bases to trimming and J lost 2 bases, with 13 bases between them. Germline V CDR1 and CDR2: MDHEN, SYDVKM. The CDR3 spans 14 residues. CDR3 in amino acids: CASCLVGAYNEQFF. The CDR3 nucleotides read TGTGCCAGCTGCCTAGTGGGAGCCTACAATGAGCAGTTCTTC.

This chain uses TRBV5-1 with TRBJ2-3; D call uncertain. Trimming removed 6 bases from V and 2 bases from J, with 16 bases in between. The CDR3 length is 15 residues. CDR1 is SGHRS, CDR2 YFSETQ, per germline. As DNA, the CDR3 is TGCGCCAGCACCATCCCACTATCGAACACAGATACGCAGTATTTT. This translates into CASTIPLSNTDTQYF.